The 17 T cell receptor beta chains given below trace back to one sample, sequenced in a study of cytomegalovirus exposure and HLA in healthy donors. PCR was performed using 60 Vbeta and 13 Jbeta primers. Only in-frame clones appear in the TCRdb table, and some are missing; sequencing was by immunoSEQ multiplex PCR. There are over 75,000 clones in the sample; around 76% occur only once, and roughly 7.1% lies in the top ten. Sequenced sample: PBMCs. The source of these receptors is a man between 40 and 49 years old in good health and CMV-seropositive.

V and J are TRBV2 and TRBJ2-7; 8 positions match TRBD2. The germline V gene has CDR1 SNHLY and CDR2 FYNNEI. The length of the CDR3 is 15 residues. J gave up 4 bases and V 2 bases, and 7 bases lay outside the gene matches. The CDR3 protein is CASSERSGGPYEQYF. The CDR3 region has the DNA TGTGCCAGCAGTGAACGAAGCGGGGGACCTTACGAGCAGTACTTC.

V gene TRBV6-5 combines with J gene TRBJ2-1; no clear D. CDR1 MNHEY and CDR2 SVGAGI come from the germline V gene. V shed 10 bases and J shed 2 bases, with 15 bases lying between them. This CDR3 is built from 14 residues. CDR3 region: CATRPTPTYNEQFF. The DNA of the CDR3 is TGTGCCACCCGTCCGACTCCTACCTACAATGAGCAGTTCTTC.

By proportion, this clone is medium-sized. The J gene is TRBJ2-1, the V gene TRBV11-3; no firm D call. The CDR3 contains 13 residues. The V end lost 6 bases, the J end lost 2 bases, and 8 bases lay between the germline ends. The germline CDR1 and CDR2 sequences are SGHNT and YENEEA. DNA of the CDR3: TGTGCCAGCAGTACATTTCCCTACAATGAGCAGTTCTTC. Encoded protein: CASSTFPYNEQFF.

The chain is built from TRBV19 and TRBJ1-6, with 7 bases that match TRBD1. Germline CDR1 and CDR2: LNHDA and SQIVND (reference sequence). This CDR3 has 15 residues. Germline trimming cut 4 bases from V and 10 bases from J; bases unmatched to any gene: 10. CDR3 sequence (DNA): TGTGCCAGTAGTACCCAAACAGGGGACGGCTCACCCCTCCACTTT. The encoded protein is CASSTQTGDGSPLHF. Full variable domain (remainder filled in from reference TRBV19 and TRBJ1-6): DGGITQSPKYLFRKEGQNVTLSCEQNLNHDAMYWYRQDPGQGLRLIYYSQIVNDFQKGDIAEGYSVSREKKESFPLTVTSAQKNPTAFYLCASSTQTGDGSPLHFGNGTRLTVT.

The V gene is TRBV29-1, the J gene TRBJ2-2; TRBD1 might be the D (5 bases). The CDR3 consists of 16 residues. V was pared by 4 bases and J by 1 base, with 16 bases between. Germline CDR1 and CDR2: SQVTM and ANQGSEA. In DNA form, the CDR3 reads TGCAGCGTTGTCGGCGAACAGGACCTGAACACCGGGGAGCTGTTTTTT. Encoded protein: CSVVGEQDLNTGELFF.

The chain employs TRBV7-9 and TRBJ2-2; a possible D gene is TRBD1 (6 bases). The CDR3 has 14 residues. The germline gives CDR1 SEHNR, CDR2 FQNEAQ (reference sequence). V gave up 5 bases and J gave up 2 bases, with 9 bases separating them. The CDR3 sequence: CASSRTDNTGELFF. In DNA form, the CDR3 reads TGTGCCAGCAGCCGGACAGACAACACCGGGGAGCTGTTTTTT.

This chain connects TRBV2 to TRBJ2-5; tentatively, D is TRBD2 (6 bases). CDR1 is SNHLY, CDR2 FYNNEI, per germline. This CDR3 spans 15 amino acids. Trimming removed 5 bases from V and 7 bases from J, with 20 bases in between. The CDR3 spells CASSLRVGAGGTQYF. The CDR3 DNA follows: TGTGCCAGCAGTCTCAGGGTCGGAGCCGGGGGGACCCAGTACTTC. Variable domain in full (rest from reference TRBV2 and TRBJ2-5): EPEVTQTPSHQVTQMGQEVILRCVPISNHLYFYWYRQILGQKVEFLVSFYNNEISEKSEIFDDQFSVERPDGSNFTLKIRSTKLEDSAMYFCASSLRVGAGGTQYFGPGTRLLVL.

A few counts support this clone. The gene calls are TRBV7-5 and TRBJ2-5; the tabulated D call, TRBD1, remains unverified against the DNA. TRBV7-5 is assigned pseudogene status. The CDR3 runs to 12 residues. The DNA of the CDR3 is TGTGCCAGAAGTACAGGGCTCGGACCCCAGTACTTC. Its translation is CARSTGLGPQYF.

The V and J genes are TRBV7-8 and TRBJ1-5; TRBD1 aligns across 7 bases. With 5 bases clipped from V and 5 bases from J, the junction kept 9 bases outside the gene matches. The CDR3 spans 15 residues. Germline CDR1 is SGHVS and CDR2 is FQNEAQ. The CDR3 region has the DNA TGTGCCAGCAGCACCCAAGGGGGCTGGGATCAGCCCCAGCATTTT. Translation: CASSTQGGWDQPQHF.

The chain couples TRBV5-1 to TRBJ1-2, with D possibly TRBD1 on 6 matching bases. Germline V gene data show CDR1 as SGHRS and CDR2 as YFSETQ. The CDR3 is 14 amino acids. V lost 4 bases, J lost 1 base, and 11 bases lay in between. The CDR3 nucleotides are TGCGCCAGCAGCCTGGACAGCCTTAACTATGGCTACACCTTC. Residues: CASSLDSLNYGYTF. The whole variable domain, filled in from reference TRBV5-1 and TRBJ1-2, reads KAGVTQTPRYLIKTRGQQVTLSCSPISGHRSVSWYQQTPGQGLQFLFEYFSETQRNKGNFPGRFSGRQFSNSRSEMNVSTLELGDSALYLCASSLDSLNYGYTFGSGTRLTVV.

This sequence joins TRBV27 and TRBJ2-5; 10 positions agree with TRBD2. Germline CDR1 is MNHEY and CDR2 is SMNVEV (reference sequence). This CDR3 spans 15 amino acids. The V gene end was trimmed by 5 bases and the J gene end by 4 bases; junction bases not matched to a gene: 7. The CDR3 reads CASSVTSGIGETQYF. DNA of the CDR3: TGTGCCAGCAGTGTAACTAGCGGGATAGGAGAGACCCAGTACTTC.

The rearrangement uses TRBV5-4 and TRBJ2-7; D possibly corresponds to TRBD2 (6 bases). CDR1 and CDR2 from the germline V gene are SGHNT and YYREEE (reference sequence). V lost 0 bases to trimming and J lost 2 bases, with 9 bases between them. This CDR3 is built from 14 residues. The CDR3 region is CASSLGGETYEQYF. The CDR3 DNA reads TGTGCCAGCAGCTTGGGCGGGGAGACCTACGAGCAGTACTTC. Full variable domain (rest looked up from reference TRBV5-4 and TRBJ2-7): ETGVTQSPTHLIKTRGQQVTLRCSSQSGHNTVSWYQQALGQGPQFIFQYYREEENGRGNFPPRFSGLQFPNYSSELNVNALELDDSALYLCASSLGGETYEQYFGPGTRLTVT.

The chain is built from TRBV11-2 and TRBJ2-7, with a possible D match to TRBD1 (6 bases). The V and J ends lost 4 bases and 2 bases respectively, with 15 bases between them. The CDR3 contains 15 residues. The germline gives CDR1 SGHAT, CDR2 FQNNGV. The CDR3 coding sequence is TGTGCCAGCAGCTCAGGACCGGGACAACCCTACGAGCAGTACTTC. It translates to CASSSGPGQPYEQYF. The variable domain in full, completed from reference TRBV11-2 and TRBJ2-7, reads EAGVAQSPRYKIIEKRQSVAFWCNPISGHATLYWYQQILGQGPKLLIQFQNNGVVDDSQLPKDRFSAERLKGVDSTLKIQPAKLEDSAVYLCASSSGPGQPYEQYFGPGTRLTVT.

This clone is a singleton in its sample. This rearrangement joins TRBV28 to TRBJ1-2; D possibly corresponds to TRBD1 (5 bases). CDR1 and CDR2 from the germline V gene are MDHEN and SYDVKM. This CDR3 is built from 15 residues. V dropped 1 base and J dropped 3 bases, with 12 bases sitting between them. CDR3 nucleotides: TGTGCCAGCAGTTTATCGTCTGGGGCGGACTATGGCTACACCTTC. Residues: CASSLSSGADYGYTF.

This clone is a singleton in its sample. The V call is TRBV9, the J call TRBJ1-1, with D possibly TRBD1 on 5 matching bases. CDR3 length: 13 residues. The germline V gene has CDR1 SGDLS and CDR2 YYNGEE. Between the trimmed V and J ends, which lost 4 bases and 3 bases, there was a span of 10 bases. CDR3 sequence reads: CASSPGGYTEAFF. The CDR3 nucleotides read TGTGCCAGCAGCCCCGGGGGGTACACTGAAGCTTTCTTT.

The table lists this clone with a few counts. The J gene is TRBJ2-7, the V gene TRBV5-1, with TRBD2 identical over 11 bases. V shed 4 bases, J shed 2 bases, and the junction held 2 bases outside the gene matches. Germline CDR1 reads SGHRS; CDR2 reads YFSETQ. The CDR3 has 14 residues. The chain's CDR3 is CASSQLAGAYEQYF. CDR3 DNA: TGCGCCAGCAGCCAACTAGCGGGGGCCTACGAGCAGTACTTC.

This chain links TRBV7-9 with TRBJ1-4, with 12 bases fitting TRBD1. V shed 4 bases and J 7 bases; nucleotides not matched to a gene: 13. The germline V gene has CDR1 SEHNR and CDR2 FQNEAQ (reference sequence). The CDR3 totals 18 residues. The CDR3: CASSSARDRGQIGEKLFF. CDR3 bases: TGTGCCAGCAGCTCAGCCCGGGACAGGGGGCAGATCGGTGAAAAACTGTTTTTT.